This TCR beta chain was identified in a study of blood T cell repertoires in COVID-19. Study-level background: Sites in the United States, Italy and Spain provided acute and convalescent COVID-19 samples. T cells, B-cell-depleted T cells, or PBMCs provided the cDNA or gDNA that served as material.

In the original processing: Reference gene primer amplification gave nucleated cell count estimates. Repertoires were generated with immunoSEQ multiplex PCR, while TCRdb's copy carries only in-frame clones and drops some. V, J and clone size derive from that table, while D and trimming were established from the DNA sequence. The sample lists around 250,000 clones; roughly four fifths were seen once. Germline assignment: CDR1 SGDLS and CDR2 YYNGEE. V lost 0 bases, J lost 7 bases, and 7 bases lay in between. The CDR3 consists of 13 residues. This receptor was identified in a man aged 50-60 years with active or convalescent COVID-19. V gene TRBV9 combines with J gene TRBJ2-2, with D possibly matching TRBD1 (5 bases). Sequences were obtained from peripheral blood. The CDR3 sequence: CASSVVQGGELFF. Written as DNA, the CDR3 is TGTGCCAGCAGCGTAGTCCAGGGCGGGGAGCTGTTTTTT.